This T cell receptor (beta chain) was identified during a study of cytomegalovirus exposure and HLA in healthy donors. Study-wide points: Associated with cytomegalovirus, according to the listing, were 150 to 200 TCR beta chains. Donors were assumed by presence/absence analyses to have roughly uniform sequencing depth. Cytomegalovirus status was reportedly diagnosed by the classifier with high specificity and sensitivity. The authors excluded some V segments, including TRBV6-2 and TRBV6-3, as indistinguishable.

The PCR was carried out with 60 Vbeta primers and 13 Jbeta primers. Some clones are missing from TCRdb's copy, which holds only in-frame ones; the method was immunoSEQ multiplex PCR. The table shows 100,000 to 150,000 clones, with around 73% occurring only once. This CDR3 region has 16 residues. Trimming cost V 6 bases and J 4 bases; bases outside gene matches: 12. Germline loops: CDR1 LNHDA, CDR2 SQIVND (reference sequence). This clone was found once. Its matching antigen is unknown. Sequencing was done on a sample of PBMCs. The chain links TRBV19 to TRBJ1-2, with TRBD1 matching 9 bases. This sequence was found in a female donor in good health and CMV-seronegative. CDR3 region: CASRPTGTGFPYGYTF. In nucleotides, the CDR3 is TGTGCCAGTAGACCTACCGGGACAGGGTTTCCCTATGGCTACACCTTC. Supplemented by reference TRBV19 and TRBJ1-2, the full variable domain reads DGGITQSPKYLFRKEGQNVTLSCEQNLNHDAMYWYRQDPGQGLRLIYYSQIVNDFQKGDIAEGYSVSREKKESFPLTVTSAQKNPTAFYLCASRPTGTGFPYGYTFGSGTRLTVV.